What follows are 5 T cell receptor beta chains derived from one specimen sequenced in a study of control samples from healthy donors and cancer patients. Clones were sequenced by immunoSEQ multiplex PCR, and TCRdb holds only the in-frame ones, with some missing. Of about 150,000 clones in the sample, over 85% were seen once. The sequenced material came from blood. These receptors all come from a man aged 45 to 65 in good health.

The CDR3 here is CASRMAGQVLSEQYF. Here the CDR3 DNA reads TGTGCCAGCAGGATGGCGGGACAGGTCTTATCCGAGCAGTACTTC. The chain has TRBV28 and TRBJ2-7; TRBD1 agrees at 8 bases. V trimming: 6 bases; J trimming: 6 bases; junction bases outside the gene matches: 13. From germline, CDR1 is MDHEN and CDR2 SYDVKM. The CDR3 has 15 residues.

J is TRBJ1-1 and V is TRBV19, with 9 bases identical to TRBD1. J gave up 4 bases and V 5 bases, and 8 bases lay outside the gene matches. The CDR3 loop spans 15 amino acids. The germline CDR1 and CDR2 sequences are LNHDA and SQIVND (reference sequence). The CDR3: CASSLGQGQVTEAFF. The CDR3 DNA is TGTGCCAGTAGTTTAGGACAGGGGCAGGTCACTGAAGCTTTCTTT.

V and J are TRBV24-1 and TRBJ2-3, with 7 positions matching TRBD1. V lost 3 bases, J lost 3 bases, and 2 bases stayed unmatched. The CDR3 runs to 14 residues. The V gene's germline CDR1 is KGHDR and CDR2 SFDVKD. The CDR3 sequence is CATSDDRETDTQYF. CDR3 bases: TGTGCCACCAGTGATGACAGGGAGACAGATACGCAGTATTTT.

This chain links TRBV10-3 with TRBJ1-1; a weak D match, TRBD1 (5 bases). V was trimmed by 3 bases and J by 0 bases, leaving 11 bases between them. The CDR3 runs 15 residues. Germline lookup yields CDR1 ENHRY and CDR2 SYGVKD. CDR3 DNA: TGTGCCATCAGTGACCCCGGACAAATGAACACTGAAGCTTTCTTT. Amino acid sequence: CAISDPGQMNTEAFF.

The rearrangement links TRBV18 to TRBJ2-6, with D perhaps being TRBD1 or TRBD2 (5 bases each). V dropped 2 bases and J dropped 3 bases, with 8 bases sitting between them. In germline, CDR1 is KGHSH, CDR2 LQKENI. The CDR3 runs 15 residues. CDR3: CASSPTRGGANVLTF. DNA for the CDR3: TGTGCCAGCTCACCAACTAGGGGTGGGGCCAACGTCCTGACTTTC.